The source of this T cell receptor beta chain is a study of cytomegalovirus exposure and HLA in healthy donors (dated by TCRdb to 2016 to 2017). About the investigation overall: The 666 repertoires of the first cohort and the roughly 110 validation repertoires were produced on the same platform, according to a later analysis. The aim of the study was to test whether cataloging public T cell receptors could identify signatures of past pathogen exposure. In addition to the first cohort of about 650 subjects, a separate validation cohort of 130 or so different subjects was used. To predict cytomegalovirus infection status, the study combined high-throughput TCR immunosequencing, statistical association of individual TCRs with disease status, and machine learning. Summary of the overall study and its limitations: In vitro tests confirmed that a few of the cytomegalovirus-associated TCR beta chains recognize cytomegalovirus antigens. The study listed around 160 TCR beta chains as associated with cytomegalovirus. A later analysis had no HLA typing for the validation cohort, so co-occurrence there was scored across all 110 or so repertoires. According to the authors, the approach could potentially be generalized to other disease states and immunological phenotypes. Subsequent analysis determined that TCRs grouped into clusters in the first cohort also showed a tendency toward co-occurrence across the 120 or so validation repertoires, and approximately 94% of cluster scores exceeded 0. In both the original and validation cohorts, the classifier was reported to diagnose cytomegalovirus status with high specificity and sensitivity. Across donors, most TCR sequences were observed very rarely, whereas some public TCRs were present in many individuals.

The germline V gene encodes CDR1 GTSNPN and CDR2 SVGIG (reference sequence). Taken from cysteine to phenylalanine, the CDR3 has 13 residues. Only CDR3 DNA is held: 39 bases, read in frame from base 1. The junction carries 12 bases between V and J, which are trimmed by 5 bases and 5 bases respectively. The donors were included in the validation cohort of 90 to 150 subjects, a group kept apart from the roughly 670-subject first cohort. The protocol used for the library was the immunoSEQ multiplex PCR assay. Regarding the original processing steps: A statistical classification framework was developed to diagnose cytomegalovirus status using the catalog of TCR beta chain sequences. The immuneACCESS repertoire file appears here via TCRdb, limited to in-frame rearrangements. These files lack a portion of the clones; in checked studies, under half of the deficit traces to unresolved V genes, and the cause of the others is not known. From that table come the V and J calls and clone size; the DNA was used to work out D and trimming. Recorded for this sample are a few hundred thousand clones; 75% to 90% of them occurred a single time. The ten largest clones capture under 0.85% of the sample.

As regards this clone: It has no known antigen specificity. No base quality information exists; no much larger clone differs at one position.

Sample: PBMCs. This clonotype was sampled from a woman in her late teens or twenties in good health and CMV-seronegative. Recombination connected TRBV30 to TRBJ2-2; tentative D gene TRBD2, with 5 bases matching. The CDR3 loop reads CAWRLPGTGELFF. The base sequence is TGTGCCTGGCGCCTCCCGGGGACCGGGGAGCTGTTTTTT.